The 10 T cell receptor beta chains below come from one sample, sequenced in a study of identical twins. Each CDR3 protein is one row after TCRdb ran MiXCR on the 5' RACE reads. The sample shows around 480,000 distinct CDR3 sequences, approximately 14% of them seen only once. Another study also made use of these data, one on yellow fever vaccine responses in identical twins.

The sample taken for sequencing was CD4+ T cells sorted from blood. The receptors shown here come from a woman aged 18-30 years in good health.

This clonotype has a handful of counts. The chain joins TRBV5-1 to TRBJ2-7; D may correspond to TRBD1 or TRBD2 (5 bases each). V dropped 0 bases and J dropped 2 bases, with 9 bases sitting between them. This CDR3 comprises 14 residues. Germline CDR1 and CDR2: SGHRS and YFSETQ. The CDR3 loop is CASSLAEGTYEQYF. CDR3 nucleotides: TGCGCCAGCAGCTTGGCCGAGGGGACCTACGAGCAGTACTTC.

V is TRBV6-2 or TRBV6-3 and J is TRBJ2-1, with TRBD2 matching over 11 bases. CDR1 and CDR2 from the germline V gene are MNHEY and SVGEGT. This CDR3 comprises 12 residues. The trim removed 6 bases at V and 15 bases at J, leaving 7 bases unmatched. The CDR3 region has the DNA TGTGCCAGCAGAGATAGCGGGAGGGCCTCGTTCTTC. Protein sequence: CASRDSGRASFF.

This CDR3 reads CASSSGDSSGYTF. As DNA, the CDR3 is TGTGCCAGCAGTTCCGGGGACAGCAGCGGCTACACCTTC. The chain couples TRBV12-3 or TRBV12-4 to TRBJ1-2, with 7 bases matching TRBD1. The CDR3 extends over 13 amino acids. Trimming removed 4 bases from V and 8 bases from J; junction bases left unmatched: 7.

In this sample, this clonotype turned up a few times. The chain joins TRBV3-1 to TRBJ2-7; 12 nucleotides match TRBD2. The length of the CDR3 is 15 residues. Germline V lookup: CDR1 LGHDT, CDR2 YNNKEL (reference sequence). Germline trimming cut 5 bases from V and 7 bases from J; bases unmatched to any gene: 9. CDR3 protein: CASSSWTSGIWEQYF. The CDR3 coding sequence is TGTGCCAGCAGCTCCTGGACTAGCGGGATTTGGGAGCAGTACTTC.

This clonotype was seen many times. The chain links TRBV6-1 to TRBJ1-1; no reliable D call. Deletions cut 8 bases from V and 0 bases from J, with 10 bases between. Germline V gene sequence: CDR1 MNHNS, CDR2 SASEGT. The CDR3 runs 13 residues. CDR3 sequence reads: CASRIRMNTEAFF. As DNA, the CDR3 is TGTGCCAGCCGGATTCGCATGAACACTGAAGCTTTCTTT.

This clonotype was seen only a few times. The chain joins TRBV7-9 to TRBJ1-2; D is ambiguous. The CDR3 runs 15 residues. CDR1 is SEHNR, CDR2 FQNEAQ, per germline (reference sequence). V lost 0 bases and J 4 bases, leaving 12 bases between the germline ends. CDR3: CASSLATVGRYGYTF. The CDR3 nucleotides read TGTGCCAGCAGCTTAGCGACCGTTGGCCGCTATGGCTACACCTTC.

The V and J genes are TRBV14 and TRBJ2-7, with D possibly TRBD2 on 5 matching bases. V was pared by 1 base and J by 5 bases, with 18 bases between. The CDR3 sequence is 16 residues long. Germline lookup yields CDR1 SGHDN and CDR2 FVKESK. This CDR3 reads CASSQVTGGGSDEQYF. The CDR3 DNA reads as TGTGCCAGCAGCCAAGTAACGGGCGGAGGATCTGACGAGCAGTACTTC.

This clonotype was counted a few times. The rearrangement uses TRBV7-9 and TRBJ2-3; 10 bases fit TRBD1. The V segment lost 4 bases and the J segment 4 bases; nucleotides outside the gene matches: 5. The CDR3 spans 15 residues. Germline V CDR1 and CDR2: SEHNR, FQNEAQ (reference sequence). CDR3 DNA: TGTGCCAGCAGCTCAGTGGGACAGGGGCCAGATACGCAGTATTTT. Translated: CASSSVGQGPDTQYF.

The V and J genes are TRBV29-1 and TRBJ2-2; unclear D gene. Germline CDR1 and CDR2: SQVTM and ANQGSEA. The CDR3 is 16 amino acids. V was trimmed by 0 bases and J by 1 base, leaving 12 bases between them. The CDR3 sequence: CSVEDRRRLNTGELFF. In DNA form, the CDR3 reads TGCAGCGTTGAAGATAGGCGGCGGCTGAACACCGGGGAGCTGTTTTTT.

This chain uses TRBV18 with TRBJ2-3; D gene uncertain. Germline CDR1 is KGHSH and CDR2 is LQKENI. This CDR3 is built from 14 residues. Trimming stripped 2 bases from V and 6 bases from J, with 12 bases between. This chain's CDR3 is CASSPNPAPDTQYF. CDR3 in DNA: TGTGCCAGCTCACCAAACCCCGCCCCCGATACGCAGTATTTT.